The 30 T cell receptor beta chains reported below all come from one sample, sequenced in a study of OX40 agonist ivuxolimab in advanced cancers. Generated by immunoSEQ multiplex PCR, the TCRdb table keeps only in-frame clones and is missing some. The sample has 30,000 to 35,000 clones, over 80% seen once; the top ten hold 23%. Sequencing was performed on CD4+ or CD8+ T cells sorted from blood, taken in a trial of the OX40 agonist ivuxolimab. The source of these receptors is an adult with an advanced solid tumor such as melanoma, head and neck, liver or kidney cancer.

This chain connects TRBV4-1 to TRBJ1-2, with a weak D call TRBD1 (5 bases). Deletions cut 0 bases from V and 8 bases from J, with 10 bases between. Germline loops: CDR1 MGHRA, CDR2 YSYEKL. The CDR3 totals 13 residues. This chain's CDR3 is CASSQDETGGYTF. The CDR3, as DNA: TGCGCCAGCAGCCAAGATGAAACAGGCGGCTACACCTTC.

The rearrangement links TRBV7-9 to TRBJ2-1, with D tentatively TRBD2 (6 bases). CDR1 is SEHNR, CDR2 FQNEAQ, per germline (reference sequence). CDR3 size: 11 residues. Trimming left V 7 bases short and J 9 bases short, with 10 bases between. CDR3 nucleotides: TGTGCCAGCAAGGAGGAGGGTGAGCAGTTCTTC. This codes for CASKEEGEQFF.

V and J are TRBV29-1 and TRBJ2-1; TRBD2 matches at 11 bases. This CDR3 region has 18 residues. V was clipped by 7 bases and J by 2 bases; unmatched bases: 16. CDR1 and CDR2 (germline): SQVTM, ANQGSEA. As DNA, the CDR3 is TGCAGCGCACGCGGGACTAGCGGAATTACTAAACCCTACAATGAGCAGTTCTTC. It specifies CSARGTSGITKPYNEQFF.

The chain uses TRBV4-3 and TRBJ2-3; D is perhaps TRBD2 (5 bases). V was pared by 4 bases and J by 4 bases, with 9 bases between. The CDR3 totals 13 residues. CDR1 and CDR2 from the germline V gene are LGHNA and YSLEER. CDR3 DNA sequence: TGCGCCAGCAGCCCAGAGGAGGCAGATACGCAGTATTTT. Residues: CASSPEEADTQYF.

V and J are TRBV7-3 and TRBJ1-2; D is possibly TRBD1 (5 bases). This CDR3 has 14 residues. With 5 bases removed from V and 2 bases from J, the gap between germline ends came to 12 bases. Germline V gene sequence: CDR1 SGHTA, CDR2 FQGTGA. The CDR3 loop reads CASSVAGGNYGYTF. DNA for the CDR3: TGTGCCAGCAGCGTCGCTGGGGGGAACTATGGCTACACCTTC.

Points on this clone: One end of the junction fails to match germline, which may point to a read error. The chain combines TRBV27 with TRBJ2-7; D gene unclear. The germline V gene encodes CDR1 MNHEY and CDR2 SMNVEV (reference sequence). The CDR3 totals 13 residues. The CDR3 DNA follows: TGTGCCAGCAGCCCCATGGCCTCTTACGAGCAGTGCTTC. Residues: CASSPMASYEQCF.

The chain recombines TRBV7-9 with TRBJ1-3; D is unclear. The V end was cut by 4 bases, the J end by 4 bases, with 17 bases between. Germline V gene data show CDR1 as SEHNR and CDR2 as FQNEAQ (reference sequence). This CDR3 has 16 residues. The CDR3 protein is CASSSPPRGRGNTIYF. As DNA, the CDR3 is TGTGCCAGCAGCTCCCCCCCCCGAGGGCGGGGAAACACCATATATTTT. The full variable domain, in which reference TRBV7-9 and TRBJ1-3 provide the parts outside the CDR3, is DTGVSQNPRHKITKRGQNVTFRCDPISEHNRLYWYRQTLGQGPEFLTYFQNEAQLEKSRLLSDRFSAERPKGSFSTLEIQRTEQGDSAMYLCASSSPPRGRGNTIYFGEGSWLTVV.

This clone occurred once. This chain links TRBV19 with TRBJ1-1; 7 positions agree with TRBD1. CDR3 length: 16 residues. Per the germline V gene, CDR1 is LNHDA and CDR2 is SQIVND (reference sequence). Trimming removed 7 bases from V and 0 bases from J; junction bases left unmatched: 11. CDR3 residues: CASIPLRGQLNTEAFF. Here the CDR3 DNA reads TGTGCCAGTATTCCTCTTAGGGGGCAATTGAACACTGAAGCTTTCTTT.

The V gene is TRBV5-4, the J gene TRBJ1-1; the D is unclear. Trimming left V 2 bases short and J 3 bases short, with 5 bases between. Germline V CDR1 and CDR2: SGHNT, YYREEE (reference sequence). The CDR3 sequence is 12 residues long. The CDR3 coding sequence is TGTGCCAGCAGCTTTAGTGACACTGAAGCTTTCTTT. This translates into CASSFSDTEAFF.

V gene TRBV5-1 combines with J gene TRBJ2-7; maybe TRBD2 (6 bases). The CDR3 runs 14 residues. V lost 0 bases, J lost 7 bases, and 14 bases lay in between. The germline V gene encodes CDR1 SGHRS and CDR2 YFSETQ. For the CDR3, the DNA is TGCGCCAGCAGCTTGGAGGCAGGGACTGCGGAGCAGTACTTC. It translates to CASSLEAGTAEQYF.

V usage is TRBV6-6 and J usage is TRBJ2-1; no firm D call. From germline, CDR1 is MNHNY and CDR2 SVGAGI (reference sequence). Trimming took 6 bases from V and 7 from J, leaving 19 bases between them. The CDR3 spans 15 residues. DNA of the CDR3: TGTGCCAGCAGCCTTGGTCCGGTGCGGCAGAATGAGCAGTTCTTC. This translates into CASSLGPVRQNEQFF.

This chain connects TRBV28 to TRBJ2-7, with TRBD2 matching 8 bases. The germline V gene has CDR1 MDHEN and CDR2 SYDVKM. This CDR3 comprises 17 residues. With V trimmed by 4 bases and J by 1 base, 12 bases remained unmatched. The CDR3 region has the DNA TGTGCCAGCAGTTCCTATTTCCTAGCGGGCCAATCCTACGAGCAGTACTTC. As protein: CASSSYFLAGQSYEQYF.

The V gene is TRBV29-1, the J gene TRBJ2-1; D gene uncertain. V gave up 6 bases and J gave up 6 bases, with 9 bases separating them. CDR3 length: 11 residues. The V gene's germline CDR1 is SQVTM and CDR2 ANQGSEA. In DNA, the CDR3 is TGCAGCGTCCCCTCGGCCAATGAGCAGTTCTTC. Amino acid sequence: CSVPSANEQFF.

This sequence joins TRBV4-1 and TRBJ2-1; D perhaps matches TRBD2 (6 bases). Between the trimmed V and J ends, which lost 3 bases and 9 bases, there was a span of 15 bases. The CDR3 extends over 14 amino acids. Germline V gene sequence: CDR1 MGHRA, CDR2 YSYEKL. In DNA form, the CDR3 reads TGCGCCAGCAGCCACCTGGAGGGGACGGGTGAGCAGTTCTTC. Translated, it gives CASSHLEGTGEQFF.

This rearrangement joins TRBV19 to TRBJ2-7; TRBD1 agrees at 7 bases. Germline values: CDR1 LNHDA, CDR2 SQIVND (reference sequence). V lost 8 bases to trimming and J lost 1 base; unmatched junction nucleotides: 8. The CDR3 length is 14 residues. CDR3 DNA: TGTGCCAGTCGGACCGGGACAGCTTCCTACGAGCAGTACTTC. As protein: CASRTGTASYEQYF.

The chain has TRBV7-3 and TRBJ2-1; a weak D match, TRBD2 (6 bases). Germline V lookup: CDR1 SGHTA, CDR2 FQGTGA. This CDR3 comprises 15 residues. V dropped 5 bases and J dropped 8 bases, with 19 bases sitting between them. The CDR3 here is CASSPAPGGRDEQFF. Here the CDR3 DNA reads TGTGCCAGCAGCCCCGCTCCCGGAGGGCGGGATGAGCAGTTCTTC.

The chain carries TRBV5-1 and TRBJ1-2; D possibly corresponds to TRBD1 (6 bases). The CDR3 contains 15 residues. Germline V gene data show CDR1 as SGHRS and CDR2 as YFSETQ. Trimming shortened V by 0 bases and J by 3 bases, and 12 bases separated the two germline ends. This chain's CDR3 is CASSLGLGADYGYTF. For the CDR3, the DNA is TGCGCCAGCAGCTTGGGTCTGGGGGCCGACTATGGCTACACCTTC.

The rearrangement links TRBV27 to TRBJ2-2; possibly TRBD1 or TRBD2 for D (6 bases each). The CDR3 spans 16 residues. CDR1 MNHEY and CDR2 SMNVEV come from the germline V gene (reference sequence). V lost 8 bases, J lost 1 base, and 17 bases lay in between. The CDR3 protein is CASGWGAGRNTGELFF. The CDR3 bases are TGTGCCAGCGGCTGGGGGGCCGGACGGAACACCGGGGAGCTGTTTTTT.

The gene calls are TRBV9 and TRBJ2-1; 11 bases map to TRBD2. The CDR3 length is 15 residues. Trimming took 3 bases from V and 6 from J; bases not matched to a gene: 5. Germline lookup yields CDR1 SGDLS and CDR2 YYNGEE. The CDR3 coding sequence is TGTGCCAGCAGCGGAGGGACTAGCGGTCTCAATGAGCAGTTCTTC. Its protein product is CASSGGTSGLNEQFF.

In DNA, the CDR3 is TGTGCCAGCAGTTTATTTAATGAGCAGTTCTTC. As protein: CASSLFNEQFF. The chain couples TRBV27 to TRBJ2-1; no firm D call. The V end was cut by 1 base, the J end by 7 bases, with 2 bases between. Germline CDR1 is MNHEY and CDR2 is SMNVEV (reference sequence). CDR3 length: 11 residues.

By sample share, this clone is medium-sized. CDR3 in amino acids: CASRILAGTTYEQYF. CDR3 in DNA: TGTGCCAGCAGGATATTGGCGGGAACAACCTACGAGCAGTACTTC. The rearrangement links TRBV28 to TRBJ2-7; the D gene is possibly TRBD2 (6 bases). The ends were cut back, 6 bases at V and 2 bases at J, with 17 bases in the middle. The CDR3 covers 15 residues. Germline assignment: CDR1 MDHEN and CDR2 SYDVKM. Full variable domain (missing parts from reference TRBV28 and TRBJ2-7): DVKVTQSSRYLVKRTGEKVFLECVQDMDHENMFWYRQDPGLGLRLIYFSYDVKMKEKGDIPEGYSVSREKKERFSLILESASTNQTSMYLCASRILAGTTYEQYFGPGTRLTVT.

The gene calls are TRBV4-2 and TRBJ1-1; D is unclear. There are 14 residues in the CDR3. Trimming cost V 0 bases and J 1 base, with 6 bases left between them. From germline, CDR1 is LGHNA and CDR2 YNFKEQ. CDR3 DNA: TGTGCCAGCAGCCAAGAACGGCCGAACACTGAAGCTTTCTTT. Translation: CASSQERPNTEAFF.

This clone was counted a few times. The CDR3 DNA follows: TGTGCCAGCAGCTTGGTACCCGGAAGACAGGGTGATCAGCCCCAGCATTTT. Its translation: CASSLVPGRQGDQPQHF. The chain employs TRBV5-5 and TRBJ1-5; TRBD1 agrees at 7 bases. CDR1 is SGHKS, CDR2 YYEKEE, per germline (reference sequence). J gave up 5 bases and V 0 bases, and 11 bases lay outside the gene matches. The CDR3 is 17 amino acids.

This clone was observed a single time. The V gene is TRBV28, the J gene TRBJ2-7; TRBD2 is a possible D gene (5 bases). Trimming cost V 6 bases and J 3 bases, with 15 bases left between them. Germline CDR1 and CDR2: MDHEN and SYDVKM. The CDR3 is 14 amino acids. The CDR3 bases are TGTGCCAGCAGCCCAGCGGCGTTCAACTACGAGCAGTACTTC. This encodes CASSPAAFNYEQYF. The full variable domain, its missing parts supplied by reference TRBV28 and TRBJ2-7, is DVKVTQSSRYLVKRTGEKVFLECVQDMDHENMFWYRQDPGLGLRLIYFSYDVKMKEKGDIPEGYSVSREKKERFSLILESASTNQTSMYLCASSPAAFNYEQYFGPGTRLTVT.

Only one count was recorded for this clone. The gene calls are TRBV9 and TRBJ2-2; 7 bases match TRBD1. CDR1 and CDR2 (germline): SGDLS, YYNGEE. This CDR3 region has 16 residues. V dropped 3 bases and J dropped 4; count of bases not matched to a gene: 9. CDR3 coding DNA: TGTGCCAGCAGCGACCGAGGGGGCTACTTCACCGGGGAGCTGTTTTTT. It codes for CASSDRGGYFTGELFF.

The chain recombines TRBV6-1 with TRBJ1-4; 7 bases are shared with TRBD1. The CDR3 is 15 residues long. The junction had 7 bases not matched to a gene; V was cut back by 4 bases and J by 5 bases. Germline-derived CDR1 and CDR2 are MNHNS and SASEGT. This CDR3 reads CASSAYRGSNEKLFF. CDR3 DNA sequence: TGTGCCAGCAGTGCCTACAGGGGTTCCAATGAAAAACTGTTTTTT.

This clone has just a few counts. V usage is TRBV5-1 and J usage is TRBJ2-1; D may be TRBD2 (5 bases). The germline V gene encodes CDR1 SGHRS and CDR2 YFSETQ. This CDR3 has 13 amino acids. Deletions cut 4 bases from V and 7 bases from J, with 12 bases between. The CDR3 region is CASSRGPGNEQFF. The DNA of the CDR3 is TGCGCCAGCAGCCGAGGGCCGGGGAATGAGCAGTTCTTC.

The chain uses TRBV11-3 and TRBJ1-1; 10 nucleotides match TRBD1. The CDR3 spans 14 residues. Germline values: CDR1 SGHNT, CDR2 YENEEA. The V and J ends lost 4 bases and 3 bases, in that order; junction bases with no gene match: 2. The CDR3 DNA follows: TGTGCCAGCAGCTCCGGGACAGGGGACACTGAAGCTTTCTTT. Translating it yields CASSSGTGDTEAFF.

The rearrangement links TRBV7-9 to TRBJ2-5, with D maybe TRBD1 (5 bases). The CDR3 length is 14 residues. V was cut by 1 base and J by 5 bases, with 11 bases left in between. The germline V gene has CDR1 SEHNR and CDR2 FQNEAQ (reference sequence). The CDR3 here is CASSLEGAPETQYF. The CDR3 DNA reads TGTGCCAGCAGCTTAGAAGGGGCTCCGGAGACCCAGTACTTC.

V gene TRBV19 combines with J gene TRBJ1-1; no clear D. Trimming removed 10 bases from V and 0 bases from J, with 12 bases in between. Germline-derived CDR1 and CDR2 are LNHDA and SQIVND (reference sequence). This CDR3 spans 13 amino acids. CDR3 nucleotides: TGTGCCACGACCGACGGAATGAACACTGAAGCTTTCTTT. Protein sequence: CATTDGMNTEAFF.